This entry lists 29 T cell receptor beta chains sequenced from one sample in a study of blood T cell repertoires in COVID-19 (dated by TCRdb to about 2020). Libraries were constructed by the immunoSEQ multiplex PCR assay. TCRdb stores this immuneACCESS table with in-frame sequences only. Part of the clones is absent; in the studies checked, under half of the shortfall reflects unresolved V genes, and no reason is known for the rest. The sample table lists around 250,000 clones, 82% of them with a count of one. The top ten clonotypes cover roughly 15% of the sample. Sequences were obtained from PBMCs or T cells enriched from blood (not recorded which). The receptors come from a man aged 40-50 years who had recovered from COVID-19.

The chain carries TRBV7-8 and TRBJ2-1, with a possible D match to TRBD2 (6 bases). The CDR3 runs to 14 residues. Germline V gives CDR1 SGHVS, CDR2 FQNEAQ. Trimming pared 4 bases from V and 9 bases from J, leaving 16 bases between. The CDR3 here is CASSSGLFRGEQFF. CDR3 DNA sequence: TGTGCCAGCAGCTCGGGACTCTTTAGGGGTGAGCAGTTCTTC.

The chain is built from TRBV19 and TRBJ2-7; D may be TRBD2 (6 bases). Germline CDR1 and CDR2: LNHDA and SQIVND (reference sequence). The CDR3 spans 14 residues. V dropped 5 bases and J dropped 4 bases, with 15 bases sitting between them. The CDR3 here is CASSGRTKPYEQYF. For the CDR3, the DNA is TGTGCCAGTAGTGGCCGGACTAAGCCTTACGAGCAGTACTTC.

Only one count was recorded for this clone. The chain joins TRBV27 to TRBJ2-3; TRBD2 aligns across 7 bases. Germline assignment: CDR1 MNHEY and CDR2 SMNVEV (reference sequence). This CDR3 has 15 residues. V shed 2 bases and J 3 bases; nucleotides not matched to a gene: 5. The CDR3 DNA sequence: TGTGCCAGCAGTTTAAAGGGGAGGGCAACAGATACGCAGTATTTT. Protein product: CASSLKGRATDTQYF.

The chain links TRBV5-4 to TRBJ2-3; 10 bases are a match to TRBD2. CDR3 size: 14 residues. Per the germline V gene, CDR1 is SGHNT and CDR2 is YYREEE (reference sequence). V trimming: 6 bases; J trimming: 3 bases; junction bases outside the gene matches: 4. The CDR3 DNA sequence: TGTGCCAGCACCTCTAGCGGGAGTACAGATACGCAGTATTTT. This sequence encodes CASTSSGSTDTQYF.

The V gene is TRBV19, the J gene TRBJ1-6, with 8 bases fitting TRBD1. The V segment lost 2 bases and the J segment 3 bases; nucleotides outside the gene matches: 6. The CDR3 consists of 17 residues. The V gene's germline CDR1 is LNHDA and CDR2 SQIVND (reference sequence). CDR3 amino acids: CASSIFDRGSYNSPLHF. The CDR3 DNA reads TGTGCCAGTAGTATATTTGACAGGGGCAGCTATAATTCACCCCTCCACTTT.

This clone has only one observation. The V and J genes are TRBV5-1 and TRBJ2-4; 10 bases match TRBD2. The CDR3 totals 16 residues. Trimming cost V 4 bases and J 3 bases; bases outside gene matches: 7. Per the germline V gene, CDR1 is SGHRS and CDR2 is YFSETQ. The CDR3 loop reads CASSPSGGINKNIQYF. CDR3 sequence (DNA): TGCGCCAGCAGCCCTAGCGGGGGAATTAACAAAAACATTCAGTACTTC.

The rearrangement links TRBV9 to TRBJ1-2; D might be TRBD1 (6 bases). The CDR3 is 12 residues long. The ends were cut back, 0 bases at V and 8 bases at J, with 8 bases in the middle. Germline V gene data show CDR1 as SGDLS and CDR2 as YYNGEE. CDR3 amino acids: CASSVGGHGYTF. The CDR3 coding sequence is TGTGCCAGCAGCGTAGGGGGGCACGGCTACACCTTC.

The chain has TRBV28 and TRBJ2-7, with D perhaps TRBD2 (5 bases). Germline CDR1 reads MDHEN; CDR2 reads SYDVKM. This CDR3 region has 14 residues. V lost 5 bases and J 1 base, leaving 12 bases between the germline ends. This CDR3 reads CASSESSRSYEQYF. The CDR3 nucleotides read TGTGCCAGCAGTGAATCTAGCAGATCCTACGAGCAGTACTTC.

The chain links TRBV30 to TRBJ1-4, with TRBD1 as a possible D gene (5 bases). From germline, CDR1 is GTSNPN and CDR2 SVGIG (reference sequence). This CDR3 region has 18 residues. V lost 4 bases and J lost 8, with 29 bases in between. The CDR3 reads CAWNPGQGENGFIEKLFF. CDR3 bases: TGTGCCTGGAACCCCGGGCAGGGCGAAAACGGCTTTATCGAAAAACTGTTTTTT.

The chain recombines TRBV5-1 with TRBJ1-1; a weak D match, TRBD1 (6 bases). Germline CDR1 SGHRS, CDR2 YFSETQ. V lost 4 bases to trimming and J lost 4 bases, with 14 bases between them. This CDR3 has 14 amino acids. CDR3: CASSEGQFATEAFF. Written as DNA, the CDR3 is TGCGCCAGCAGCGAAGGACAGTTTGCCACTGAAGCTTTCTTT. The whole variable domain, filled in from reference TRBV5-1 and TRBJ1-1, reads KAGVTQTPRYLIKTRGQQVTLSCSPISGHRSVSWYQQTPGQGLQFLFEYFSETQRNKGNFPGRFSGRQFSNSRSEMNVSTLELGDSALYLCASSEGQFATEAFFGQGTRLTVV.

The V gene is TRBV5-6, the J gene TRBJ2-7; the match to TRBD2 covers 8 bases. Germline V lookup: CDR1 SGHDT, CDR2 YYEEEE. Losses at the gene ends were 1 base for V and 5 bases for J; bases not matched to a gene: 11. The CDR3 loop spans 16 amino acids. The CDR3 region has the DNA TGTGCCAGCAGCTTGCCCCAACCAGGACTAGCCCACGAGCAGTACTTC. Translation gives CASSLPQPGLAHEQYF.

The rearrangement uses TRBV15 and TRBJ1-4; 7 nucleotides match TRBD1. V was pared by 0 bases and J by 10 bases, with 8 bases of the junction left unmatched. The germline V gene encodes CDR1 LNHNV and CDR2 YYDKDF (reference sequence). This CDR3 has 15 amino acids. The CDR3: CATSREGSRDRKLFF. As DNA, the CDR3 is TGTGCCACCAGCAGAGAAGGATCAAGGGACAGAAAACTGTTTTTT. The full variable domain, in which reference TRBV15 and TRBJ1-4 provide the parts outside the CDR3, is DAMVIQNPRYQVTQFGKPVTLSCSQTLNHNVMYWYQQKSSQAPKLLFHYYDKDFNNEADTPDNFQSRRPNTSFCFLDIRSPGLGDTAMYLCATSREGSRDRKLFFGSGTQLSVL.

This chain connects TRBV12-2 to TRBJ1-2; TRBD1, the table's D call, was not compared with the DNA. TRBV12-2 is marked as a pseudogene. This CDR3 is built from 15 residues. CDR3: CASRSGQGRNYGYTF. CDR3 nucleotide sequence: TGTGCAAGTCGCTCTGGACAGGGGCGGAACTATGGCTACACCTTC.

V usage is TRBV6-1 and J usage is TRBJ1-1; D is uncertain. The germline V and J ends were trimmed by 3 bases and 2 bases, with 16 bases remaining between them. The germline V gene has CDR1 MNHNS and CDR2 SASEGT. The CDR3 sequence is 16 residues long. CDR3 DNA: TGTGCCAGCAGTGATTCGGGTCCTAAGCCTAACACTGAAGCTTTCTTT. This translates into CASSDSGPKPNTEAFF.

This chain links TRBV11-2 with TRBJ1-2; maybe TRBD1 (5 bases). Germline-derived CDR1 and CDR2 are SGHAT and FQNNGV. The CDR3 is 14 residues long. Trimming took off 5 bases at V and 6 bases at J, with 16 bases between the two ends. CDR3 sequence reads: CASSLPGSRDGYTF. Here the CDR3 DNA reads TGTGCCAGCAGCCTACCAGGGTCCCGAGATGGCTACACCTTC.

This clone was observed a handful of times. This sequence joins TRBV10-1 and TRBJ1-4; D is possibly TRBD1 (5 bases). CDR1 is WNHNN, CDR2 SYGVQD, per germline (reference sequence). Trimming stripped 11 bases from V and 3 bases from J, with 13 bases between. The CDR3 is 13 amino acids. CDR3 residues: CAGAGPSNEKLFF. The DNA for the CDR3 is TGCGCCGGGGCCGGGCCTTCTAATGAAAAACTGTTTTTT.

V usage is TRBV18 and J usage is TRBJ2-5, with D possibly TRBD1 on 6 matching bases. The CDR3 spans 15 residues. Germline CDR1 KGHSH, CDR2 LQKENI. V lost 6 bases to trimming and J lost 5 bases, with 19 bases between them. The DNA of the CDR3 is TGTGCCAGCTCCCGCCCGGACGGACAGCGGGAGACCCAGTACTTC. Its translation: CASSRPDGQRETQYF.

This clone was observed once. The chain recombines TRBV11-2 with TRBJ2-1; no reliable D call. This CDR3 spans 13 amino acids. V was cut by 2 bases and J by 5 bases, with 7 bases left in between. Per the germline V gene, CDR1 is SGHAT and CDR2 is FQNNGV. This CDR3 reads CASSLSVDNEQFF. DNA for the CDR3: TGTGCCAGCAGCTTATCGGTCGACAATGAGCAGTTCTTC.

The chain recombines TRBV7-9 with TRBJ1-2; D ambiguous. CDR1 is SEHNR, CDR2 FQNEAQ, per germline (reference sequence). The CDR3 consists of 15 residues. V was cut by 1 base and J by 4 bases, with 13 bases left in between. DNA of the CDR3: TGTGCCAGCAGCTTAGTACTGGGAGGTGGCTATGGCTACACCTTC. Protein: CASSLVLGGGYGYTF.

A word on this clone: The same CDR3 can be traced to other DNA sequences in this sample. This chain connects TRBV7-2 to TRBJ1-5; D may be TRBD1 (5 bases). This CDR3 is 13 amino acids long. Germline V gives CDR1 SGHTA, CDR2 FQGNSA. Trimming took 2 bases from V and 5 from J, leaving 7 bases between them. The CDR3 sequence: CASSLRGDQPQHF. For the CDR3, the DNA is TGTGCCAGCAGCTTACGGGGGGATCAGCCCCAGCATTTT.

CDR3 sequence: CASSDRDNEQFF. The CDR3 DNA reads TGTGCCAGCAGTGACAGAGACAATGAGCAGTTCTTC. The chain joins TRBV9 to TRBJ2-1; D perhaps matches TRBD1 (5 bases). Germline V gene sequence: CDR1 SGDLS, CDR2 YYNGEE. Between the trimmed V and J ends, which lost 5 bases and 5 bases, there was a span of 8 bases. This CDR3 has 12 amino acids. The whole variable domain, filled in from reference TRBV9 and TRBJ2-1, reads DSGVTQTPKHLITATGQRVTLRCSPRSGDLSVYWYQQSLDQGLQFLIQYYNGEERAKGNILERFSAQQFPDLHSELNLSSLELGDSALYFCASSDRDNEQFFGPGTRLTVL.

The chain employs TRBV3-1 (or the pseudogene TRBV3-2) and TRBJ1-2; TRBD1 agrees at 8 bases. V gave up 4 bases and J gave up 8 bases; unmatched junction bases: 9. This CDR3 is built from 14 residues. Per the germline V gene, CDR1 is LGHDT and CDR2 is YNNKEL (reference sequence). For the CDR3, the DNA is TGTGCCAGCAGCCGACAGGACAGGGCGGGAGGCTACACCTTC. Protein product: CASSRQDRAGGYTF.

The rearrangement joins TRBV7-3 to TRBJ2-3; 8 nucleotides agree with TRBD2. The CDR3 length is 15 residues. CDR1 SGHTA and CDR2 FQGTGA come from the germline V gene. The V gene end was trimmed by 2 bases and the J gene end by 4 bases; junction bases not matched to a gene: 5. As DNA, the CDR3 is TGTGCCAGCAGCTTACAAGCGGGAGTGGCAGATACGCAGTATTTT. Protein: CASSLQAGVADTQYF. The whole variable domain, filled in from reference TRBV7-3 and TRBJ2-3, reads GAGVSQTPSNKVTEKGKYVELRCDPISGHTALYWYRQSLGQGPEFLIYFQGTGAADDSGLPNDRFFAVRPEGSVSTLKIQRTERGDSAVYLCASSLQAGVADTQYFGPGTRLTVL.

Only a few counts were recorded for this clone. This sequence joins TRBV7-8 and TRBJ2-7; D is possibly TRBD2 (6 bases). V was shortened by 1 base and J by 3 bases, with 10 bases between the two germline ends. The CDR3 sequence is 14 residues long. The V gene's germline CDR1 is SGHVS and CDR2 FQNEAQ. As DNA, the CDR3 is TGTGCCAGCAGCTTAGTTTTCGGGGGCTACGAGCAGTACTTC. Translating it yields CASSLVFGGYEQYF.

The rearrangement joins TRBV5-1 to TRBJ2-5; D remains ambiguous. V was trimmed by 4 bases and J by 4 bases, leaving 14 bases between them. CDR3 length equals 14 residues. Germline V CDR1 and CDR2: SGHRS, YFSETQ. CDR3 nucleotides: TGCGCCAGCAGCCGCATTGGTGGGCCAGAGACCCAGTACTTC. It is translated as CASSRIGGPETQYF.

The rearrangement links TRBV6-5 to TRBJ1-1, with D possibly matching TRBD1 (6 bases). The CDR3 extends over 14 amino acids. The germline CDR1 and CDR2 sequences are MNHEY and SVGAGI. The ends were cut back, 5 bases at V and 1 base at J, with 11 bases in the middle. DNA for the CDR3: TGTGCCAGCAGTCGGGACACCCAGAACACTGAAGCTTTCTTT. This encodes CASSRDTQNTEAFF.

The genes are TRBV6-2 or TRBV6-3 and TRBJ1-3; the match to TRBD1 covers 8 bases. The CDR3 length is 21 residues. From germline, CDR1 is MNHEY and CDR2 SVGEGT. V shed 3 bases and J 0 bases; nucleotides not matched to a gene: 19. The CDR3 reads CASSYGPRRDRMISSGNTIYF. CDR3 coding DNA: TGTGCCAGCAGTTATGGCCCCCGACGGGACAGGATGATTAGCTCTGGAAACACCATATATTTT.

This clone was found a few times. The chain employs TRBV6-6 and TRBJ1-2; 12 positions match TRBD1. V dropped 2 bases and J dropped 7; count of bases not matched to a gene: 2. The germline CDR1 and CDR2 sequences are MNHNY and SVGAGI (reference sequence). CDR3 length: 14 residues. CDR3 region: CASSYAGQGAGYTF. In nucleotides, the CDR3 is TGTGCCAGCAGTTACGCGGGACAGGGGGCTGGCTACACCTTC.

Here the CDR3 reads CASSWGQGHYEQYF. CDR3 bases: TGTGCCAGCAGCTGGGGACAGGGGCACTACGAGCAGTACTTC. The chain uses TRBV5-6 and TRBJ2-7, with 10 bases fitting TRBD1. CDR1 and CDR2 (germline): SGHDT, YYEEEE. The J segment lost 3 bases and the V segment lost 3 bases, leaving 3 bases of the junction unmatched. This CDR3 is built from 14 residues. The variable domain in full, completed from reference TRBV5-6 and TRBJ2-7, reads DAGVTQSPTHLIKTRGQQVTLRCSPKSGHDTVSWYQQALGQGPQFIFQYYEEEERQRGNFPDRFSGHQFPNYSSELNVNALLLGDSALYLCASSWGQGHYEQYFGPGTRLTVT.